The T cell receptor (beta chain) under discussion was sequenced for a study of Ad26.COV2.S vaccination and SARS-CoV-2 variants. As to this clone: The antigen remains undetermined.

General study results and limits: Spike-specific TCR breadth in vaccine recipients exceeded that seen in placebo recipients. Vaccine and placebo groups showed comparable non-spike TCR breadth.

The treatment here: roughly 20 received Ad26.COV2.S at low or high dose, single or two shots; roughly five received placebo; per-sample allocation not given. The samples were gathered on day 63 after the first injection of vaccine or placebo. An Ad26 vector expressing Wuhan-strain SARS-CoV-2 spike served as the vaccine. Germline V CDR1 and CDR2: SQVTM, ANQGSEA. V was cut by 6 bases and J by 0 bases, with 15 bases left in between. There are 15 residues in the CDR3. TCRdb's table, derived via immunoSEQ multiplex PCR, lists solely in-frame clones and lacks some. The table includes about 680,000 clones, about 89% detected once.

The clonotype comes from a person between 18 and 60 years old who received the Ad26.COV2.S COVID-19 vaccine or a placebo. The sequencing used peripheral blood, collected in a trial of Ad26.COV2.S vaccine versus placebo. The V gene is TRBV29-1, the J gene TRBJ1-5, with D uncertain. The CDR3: CSVASTGNSNQPQHF. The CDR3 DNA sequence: TGCAGCGTCGCCTCGACCGGGAATAGCAATCAGCCCCAGCATTTT.